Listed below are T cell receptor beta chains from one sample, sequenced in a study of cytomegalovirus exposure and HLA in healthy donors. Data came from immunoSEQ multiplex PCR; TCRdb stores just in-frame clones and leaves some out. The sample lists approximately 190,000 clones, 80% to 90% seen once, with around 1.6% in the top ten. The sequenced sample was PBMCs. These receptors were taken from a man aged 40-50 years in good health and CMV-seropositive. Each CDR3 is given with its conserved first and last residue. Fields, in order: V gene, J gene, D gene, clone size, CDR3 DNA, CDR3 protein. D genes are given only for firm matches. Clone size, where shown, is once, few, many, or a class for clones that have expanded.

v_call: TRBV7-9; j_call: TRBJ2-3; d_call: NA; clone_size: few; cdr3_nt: TGTGCCAGCACCCGGTTGGGGCAACCCACAGATACGCAGTATTTT; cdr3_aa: CASTRLGQPTDTQYF
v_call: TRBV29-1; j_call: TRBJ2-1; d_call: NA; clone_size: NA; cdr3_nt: TGCAGCGTTGACCCTCCAGCGCACCCCAGCTACAATGAGCAGTTCTTC; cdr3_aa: CSVDPPAHPSYNEQFF
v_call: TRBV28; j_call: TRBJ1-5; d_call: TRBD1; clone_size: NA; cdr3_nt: TGTGCCAGCACCCGATCGGACAGGCCCCAGCCCCAGCATTTT; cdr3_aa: CASTRSDRPQPQHF
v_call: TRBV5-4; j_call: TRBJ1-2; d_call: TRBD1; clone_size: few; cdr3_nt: TGTGCCAGCAGCTTGCTGGGGGACAGGTCCTCCTATGGCTACACCTTC; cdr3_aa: CASSLLGDRSSYGYTF
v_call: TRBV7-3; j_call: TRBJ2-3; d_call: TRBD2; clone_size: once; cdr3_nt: TGTGCCAGCAGCTTAGGGGTTAGCGGGGACACAGATACGCAGTATTTT; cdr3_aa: CASSLGVSGDTDTQYF
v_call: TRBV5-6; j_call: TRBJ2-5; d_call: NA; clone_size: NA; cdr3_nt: TGTGCCAGCAGCTTCTCTTCAGGAGAGACCCAGTACTTC; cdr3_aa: CASSFSSGETQYF
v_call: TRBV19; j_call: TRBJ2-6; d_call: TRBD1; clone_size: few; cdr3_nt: TGTGCCAGTAGTTCCCGGACAGGGGGCGTGAGAGGGGCCAACGTCCTGACTTTC; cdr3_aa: CASSSRTGGVRGANVLTF
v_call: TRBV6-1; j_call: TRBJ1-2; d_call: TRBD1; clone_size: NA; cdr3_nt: TGTGCCAGCAGTGAGGACAGGGTGCGGGGTTTTGGCTACACCTTC; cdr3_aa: CASSEDRVRGFGYTF
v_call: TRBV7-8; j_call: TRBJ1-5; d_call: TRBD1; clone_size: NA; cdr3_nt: TGTGCCAGCAGCTCGCTGACAGGGAGGAGCAATCAGCCCCAGCATTTT; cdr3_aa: CASSSLTGRSNQPQHF
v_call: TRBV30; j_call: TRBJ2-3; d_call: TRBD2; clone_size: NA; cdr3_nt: TGTGCCTGGATTCTGTCGGGGGCGGCGGGAGGGAGGGCAGATACGCAGTATTTT; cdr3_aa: CAWILSGAAGGRADTQYF
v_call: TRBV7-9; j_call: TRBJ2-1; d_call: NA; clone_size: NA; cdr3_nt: TGTTCCAGCAGCGCAGAGACTAGCTCCTACAATGAGCAGTTCTTC; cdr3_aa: CSSSAETSSYNEQFF
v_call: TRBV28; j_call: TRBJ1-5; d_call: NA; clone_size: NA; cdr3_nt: TGTGCCAGCAGTCCCAGGGTTAACAATCAGCCCCAGCATTTT; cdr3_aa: CASSPRVNNQPQHF
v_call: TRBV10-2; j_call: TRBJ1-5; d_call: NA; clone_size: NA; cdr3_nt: TGCGCCACCTTCGGGGGGCCCAATCAGCCCCAGCATTTT; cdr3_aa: CATFGGPNQPQHF
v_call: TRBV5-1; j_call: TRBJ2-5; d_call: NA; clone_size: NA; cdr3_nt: TGCGCCAGCAGCTCCTCAGGGGTCCAAGAGACCCAGTACTTC; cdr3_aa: CASSSSGVQETQYF
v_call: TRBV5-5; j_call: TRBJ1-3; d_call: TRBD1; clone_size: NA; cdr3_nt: TGTGCCAGCAGCCCGACAGGGGGAAACACCATATATTTT; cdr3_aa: CASSPTGGNTIYF
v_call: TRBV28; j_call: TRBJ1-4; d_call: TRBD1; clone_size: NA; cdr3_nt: TGTGCCAGCACCCACACCACAGGGGAAGAAAAACTGTTTTTT; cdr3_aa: CASTHTTGEEKLFF
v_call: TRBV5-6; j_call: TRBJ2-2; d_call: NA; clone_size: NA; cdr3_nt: TGTGCCAGCAGCTTGGTGTACGCGACCGGGGAGCTGTTTTTT; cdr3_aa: CASSLVYATGELFF
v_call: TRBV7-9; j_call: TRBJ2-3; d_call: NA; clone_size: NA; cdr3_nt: TGTGCCAGCAGGCCCGTACGACTTCTCACAGATACGCAGTATTTT; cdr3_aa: CASRPVRLLTDTQYF
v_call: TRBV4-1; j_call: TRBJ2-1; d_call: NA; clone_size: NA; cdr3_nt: TGCGCCAGCAGCCCCGGACTAAGGGGAGTTAATGAGCAGTTCTTC; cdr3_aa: CASSPGLRGVNEQFF
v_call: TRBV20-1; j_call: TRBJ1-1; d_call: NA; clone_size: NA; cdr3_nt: TGCAGTGCGGCGGGTGAAGCTTTCTTT; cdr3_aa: CSAAGEAFF
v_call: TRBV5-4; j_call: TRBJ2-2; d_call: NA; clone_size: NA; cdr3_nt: TGTGCCAGCAGCTCACAGGGCCCGCCGAACACCGGGGAGCTGTTTTTT; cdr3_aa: CASSSQGPPNTGELFF
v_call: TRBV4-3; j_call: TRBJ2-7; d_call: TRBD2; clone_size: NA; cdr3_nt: TGCGCCAGCAGCCAAGATCTTGGGAGGGGTTCCTACGAGCAGTACTTC; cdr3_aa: CASSQDLGRGSYEQYF
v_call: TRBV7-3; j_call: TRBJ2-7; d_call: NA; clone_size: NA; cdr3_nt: TGTGCCAGCAGCTTCTACCACGGTAACTACGAGCAGTACTTC; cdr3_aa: CASSFYHGNYEQYF
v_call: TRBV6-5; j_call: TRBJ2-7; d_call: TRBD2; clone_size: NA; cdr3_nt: TGTGCCAGCAGGGCCGGGACTAGCGTGTTAGAGCAGTACTTC; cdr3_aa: CASRAGTSVLEQYF
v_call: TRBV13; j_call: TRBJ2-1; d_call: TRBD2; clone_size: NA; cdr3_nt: TGTGCCAGCAGCCAACTAGCGGGGGCATACAATGAGCAGTTCTTC; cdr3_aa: CASSQLAGAYNEQFF
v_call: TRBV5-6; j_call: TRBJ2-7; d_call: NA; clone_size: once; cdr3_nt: TGTGCCAGCAGCTTGTTCGGGAACTCCTACGAGCAGTACTTC; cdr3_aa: CASSLFGNSYEQYF
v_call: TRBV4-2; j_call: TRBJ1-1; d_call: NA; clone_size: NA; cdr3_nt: TGTGCCAGCAGCCCGATCGGACAAGGGCGCACTGAAGCTTTCTTT; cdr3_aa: CASSPIGQGRTEAFF
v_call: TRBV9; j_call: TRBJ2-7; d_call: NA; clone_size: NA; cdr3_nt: TGTGCCAGCAGCGTAGCCGGGTACGGCTACGAGCAGTACTTC; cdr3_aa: CASSVAGYGYEQYF
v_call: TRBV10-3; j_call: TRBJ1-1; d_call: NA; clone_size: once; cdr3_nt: TGTGCCATCAGTGAGTCGGGAGGGGGAACCGGTGAAGCTTTCTTT; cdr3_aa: CAISESGGGTGEAFF
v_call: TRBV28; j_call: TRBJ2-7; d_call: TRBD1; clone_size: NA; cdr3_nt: TGTGCCAGCAGCCCGCGACAGGGTAAATCCTACGAGCAGTACTTC; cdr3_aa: CASSPRQGKSYEQYF
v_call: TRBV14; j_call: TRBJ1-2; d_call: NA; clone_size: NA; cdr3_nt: TGTGCCAGCAGCCGTCGGGAGGGGCGCCTTAATGGCTACACCTTC; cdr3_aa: CASSRREGRLNGYTF
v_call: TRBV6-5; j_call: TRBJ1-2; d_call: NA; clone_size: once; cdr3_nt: TGTGCCAGCAGTTACTCTTCGACAGCCTATGGCTACACCTTC; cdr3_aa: CASSYSSTAYGYTF
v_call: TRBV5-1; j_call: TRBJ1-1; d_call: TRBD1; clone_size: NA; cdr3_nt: TGCGCCAGCAGCTTGGCAGGGGGCTGGAACACTGAAGCTTTCTTT; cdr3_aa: CASSLAGGWNTEAFF
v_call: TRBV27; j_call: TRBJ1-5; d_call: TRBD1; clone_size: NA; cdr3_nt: TGTGCCAGCAGTCCCCGGACAGGGGGGTTGGGCAATCAGCCCCAGCATTTT; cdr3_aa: CASSPRTGGLGNQPQHF
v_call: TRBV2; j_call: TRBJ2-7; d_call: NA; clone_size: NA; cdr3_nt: TGTGCCAGCAATAACTGGGGCAACGAGCAGTACTTC; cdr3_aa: CASNNWGNEQYF
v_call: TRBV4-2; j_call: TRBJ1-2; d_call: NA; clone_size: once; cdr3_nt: TGTGCCAGCAGCCAAGAAGTGAGGACAGTGGCAATTGGCTATGGCTACACCTTC; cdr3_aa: CASSQEVRTVAIGYGYTF
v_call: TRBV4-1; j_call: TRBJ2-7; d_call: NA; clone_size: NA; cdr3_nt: TGCGCCAGCAGCCAATCTCCTAGCGGAGGGGGTTACGAGCAGTACTTC; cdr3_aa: CASSQSPSGGGYEQYF
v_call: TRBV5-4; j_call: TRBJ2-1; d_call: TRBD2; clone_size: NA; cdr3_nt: TGTGCCAGCAGCTTGGGCGGGGGTACCTACAATGAGCAGTTCTTC; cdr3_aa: CASSLGGGTYNEQFF
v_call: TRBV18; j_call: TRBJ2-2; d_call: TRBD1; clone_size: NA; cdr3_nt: TGTGCCAGCTCACCGGCAGGGGGCAACACCGGGGAGCTGTTTTTT; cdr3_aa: CASSPAGGNTGELFF
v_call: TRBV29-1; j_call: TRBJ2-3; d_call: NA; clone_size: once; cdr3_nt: TGCAGCGTTGTTAGGCCGGCGAAGAGGGATACGCAGTATTTT; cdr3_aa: CSVVRPAKRDTQYF
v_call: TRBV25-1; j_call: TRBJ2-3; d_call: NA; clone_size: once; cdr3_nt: TGTGCCAGCAGTGAGAGGTCAGATGGGGCCACAGATACGCAGTATTTT; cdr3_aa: CASSERSDGATDTQYF
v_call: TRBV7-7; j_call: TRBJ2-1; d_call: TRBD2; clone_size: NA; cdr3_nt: TGTGCCAGCAGTAGCGGGAGGTTGGGTGAGCAGTTCTTC; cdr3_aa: CASSSGRLGEQFF
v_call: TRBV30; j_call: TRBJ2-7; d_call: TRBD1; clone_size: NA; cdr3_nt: TGTGCCTGGAGTACAGGGGGGACAGGGAACTCCGAGCAGTACTTC; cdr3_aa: CAWSTGGTGNSEQYF
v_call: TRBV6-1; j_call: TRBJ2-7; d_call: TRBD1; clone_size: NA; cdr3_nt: TGTGCCATAACATTCCGGGACAGGATGTATGAGCAGTACTTC; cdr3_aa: CAITFRDRMYEQYF
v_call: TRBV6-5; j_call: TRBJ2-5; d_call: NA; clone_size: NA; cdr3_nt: TGTGCTTTTTTTAATGTCCTTAGTAGTCGGGAGACCCAGTACTTC; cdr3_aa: CAFFNVLSSRETQYF
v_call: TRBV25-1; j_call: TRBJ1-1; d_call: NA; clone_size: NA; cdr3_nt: TGTGCCAGCAGTGACCCGGGAAGGGTAACTGAAGCTTTCTTT; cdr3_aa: CASSDPGRVTEAFF
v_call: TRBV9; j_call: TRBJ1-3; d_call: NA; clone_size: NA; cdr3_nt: TGTGCCAGCAGCGTAGGAGGCCCGGCCCCTGGAAACACCATATATTTT; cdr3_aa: CASSVGGPAPGNTIYF
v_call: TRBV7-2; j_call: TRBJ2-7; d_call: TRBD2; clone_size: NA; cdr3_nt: TGTGCCAGCAGCCGTGGGACTAGCGGAACCTACGAGCAGTACTTC; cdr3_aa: CASSRGTSGTYEQYF
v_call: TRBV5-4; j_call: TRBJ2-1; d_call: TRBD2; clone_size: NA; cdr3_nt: TGTGCCAGCAGTCTAGCGGGAGGCCGTACCTCCGGGCAGTTCTTC; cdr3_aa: CASSLAGGRTSGQFF
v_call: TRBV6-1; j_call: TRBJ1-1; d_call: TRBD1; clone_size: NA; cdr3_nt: TGTGCCATCATTCAGGACAGGCTGAACACTGAAGCTTTCTTT; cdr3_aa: CAIIQDRLNTEAFF
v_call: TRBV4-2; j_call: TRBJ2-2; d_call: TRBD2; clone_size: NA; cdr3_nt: TGTGCCAGCAGCCAAGGGACTAGCGGTAACACCGGGGAGCTGTTTTTT; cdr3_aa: CASSQGTSGNTGELFF
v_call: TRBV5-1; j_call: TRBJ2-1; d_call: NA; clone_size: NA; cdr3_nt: TGCGCCAGCAGCTTGGAGGACATACTCTACAATGAGCAGTTCTTC; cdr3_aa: CASSLEDILYNEQFF
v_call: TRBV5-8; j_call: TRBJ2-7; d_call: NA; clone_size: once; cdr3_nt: TGTGCCAGCAGCTTGAGTCTTACTCCCTCCTACGAGCAGTACTTC; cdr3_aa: CASSLSLTPSYEQYF
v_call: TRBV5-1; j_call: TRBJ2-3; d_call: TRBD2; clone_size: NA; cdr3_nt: TGCGCCAGCAGCCCCTACGGGGCGGGAGGCACAGATACGCAGTATTTT; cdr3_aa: CASSPYGAGGTDTQYF